The clone carrying this TCR beta chain was picked up many times. Its specificity is unknown. The sample is drawn from a study of T cells in Graves' hyperthyroidism and ophthalmopathy. The V and J ends lost 6 bases and 0 bases respectively, with 9 bases between them. Germline CDR1 reads DFQATT; CDR2 reads SNEGSKA (reference sequence). CDR3 length equals 14 residues. Whole-study results and caveats: The model made its ophthalmopathy prediction, and onset followed a median around 6.9 months later.

The source material, RNA transcripts, was used to amplify TCR beta CDR3 regions. Researchers ran a first-round RT-PCR on the TCR CDR3 using the HTBI primer set. MiXCR, run by TCRdb on the multiplex PCR reads, gives a single entry per CDR3 protein. The sample yields hundreds of thousands of distinct CDR3 sequences, less than 15% seen once. V usage is TRBV20-1 and J usage is TRBJ1-6; D remains ambiguous. The sample taken for sequencing was blood. The clonotype was recovered from a woman between 18 and 29 years old with Graves' hyperthyroidism. The CDR3 protein is CSAYGSSYNSPLHF. The CDR3 region has the DNA TGCAGTGCCTACGGGAGCTCCTATAATTCACCCCTCCACTTT.